The clone carrying this TCR beta chain has just a few counts. Its antigen is as yet unknown. Samples had at least 6 million PBMCs isolated from them. No fewer than 6 micrograms of total RNA were isolated from every sample. The sample is drawn from a study of blood T cells in healthy people across ages. Notes on the study in general: TCR beta diversity tracked closely with naive T cell percentage. Investigators treated diversity estimates from one million T cells as underestimates.

Trimming stripped 1 base from V and 5 bases from J, with 14 bases between. Germline values: CDR1 SGHRS, CDR2 YFSETQ. The CDR3 extends over 15 amino acids. A second PCR, run for about 6 to 11 cycles, used a sample-barcoded 5' primer plus a J-beta primer mix. MiXCR, applied by TCRdb to the 5' RACE reads, yields one record per CDR3 protein. This sample has approximately 2,000,000 distinct CDR3 sequences, with around 40% found just once. The receptor comes from a human donor in good health. V usage is TRBV5-1 and J usage is TRBJ2-3, with D possibly being TRBD1 (5 bases). Material: blood. The CDR3 DNA follows: TGCGCCAGCAGCTTGAGGGTCCAGGGTGGAGATACGCAGTATTTT. Its translation is CASSLRVQGGDTQYF.